This T cell receptor beta chain was profiled in a study of Tregs in tolerant kidney transplant recipients. Sequenced by immunoSEQ multiplex PCR; TCRdb stores in-frame clones only, minus some. This repertoire comprises under 35,000 clones; its ten largest clones make up around an eighth. Worth noting for this clone: The CDR3 goes on 3 residues after the read ends, and that part is filled in from the germline J gene.

This CDR3 is 13 amino acids long. V was cut by 5 bases and J by 7 bases, with 12 bases left in between. Germline loops: CDR1 LNHDA, CDR2 SQIVND (reference sequence). The chain is built from TRBV19 and TRBJ2-1; D is ambiguous. This receptor was taken from a human donor who received a combined kidney and bone marrow transplant. The material sequenced was CD8+ T cells from blood, taken before the transplant. The part of the CDR3 DNA that was read is TGTGCCAGTAGTGTCGGGTCAGTAAATGAG. Its protein is CASSVGSVNE. The whole CDR3 region reads CASSVGSVNEQFF.